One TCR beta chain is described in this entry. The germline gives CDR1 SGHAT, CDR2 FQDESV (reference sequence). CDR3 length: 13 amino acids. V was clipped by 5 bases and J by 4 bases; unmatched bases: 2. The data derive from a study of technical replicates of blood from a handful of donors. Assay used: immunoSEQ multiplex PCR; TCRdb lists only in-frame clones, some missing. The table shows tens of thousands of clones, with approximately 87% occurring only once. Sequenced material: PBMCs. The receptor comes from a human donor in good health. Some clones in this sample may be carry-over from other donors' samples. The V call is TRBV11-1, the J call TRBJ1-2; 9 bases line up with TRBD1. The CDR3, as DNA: TGTGCCAGCAGCCTGGGACAGGGCTATGGCTACACCTTC. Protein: CASSLGQGYGYTF.